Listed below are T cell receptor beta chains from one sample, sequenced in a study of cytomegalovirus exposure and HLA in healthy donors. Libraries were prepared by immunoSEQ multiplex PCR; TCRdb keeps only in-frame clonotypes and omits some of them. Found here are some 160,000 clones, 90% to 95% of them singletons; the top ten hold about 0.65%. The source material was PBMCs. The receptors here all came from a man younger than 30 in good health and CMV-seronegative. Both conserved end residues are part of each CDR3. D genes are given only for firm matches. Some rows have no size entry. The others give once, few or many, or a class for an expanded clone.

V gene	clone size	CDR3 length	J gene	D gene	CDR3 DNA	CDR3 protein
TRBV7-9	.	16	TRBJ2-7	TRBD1	TGTGCCAGCAGCTTATTAGGGACAGGGACCGCCTACGAGCAGTACTTC	CASSLLGTGTAYEQYF
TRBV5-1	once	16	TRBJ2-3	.	TGCGCCAGCAGCCGAACCGGGACACTCAGCACAGATACGCAGTATTTT	CASSRTGTLSTDTQYF
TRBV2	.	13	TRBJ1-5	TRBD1	TGTGCCAGCAGTGACAGGGGGGATCAGCCCCAGCATTTT	CASSDRGDQPQHF
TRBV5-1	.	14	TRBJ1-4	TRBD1	TGCGCCAGCAGCCAACAGGGGGCTAATGAAAAACTGTTTTTT	CASSQQGANEKLFF
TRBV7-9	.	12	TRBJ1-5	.	TGTGCCAGCTCTAGGGGGAATCAGCCCCAGCATTTT	CASSRGNQPQHF
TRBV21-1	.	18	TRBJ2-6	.	TGTGCCAGCAGCAAAGGCCGGCAAGGGGGCTCTGGGGCCAACGTCCTGACTTTC	CASSKGRQGGSGANVLTF
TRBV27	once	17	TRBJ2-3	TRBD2	TGTGCCAGCAGTTTATCGGTTGGGGCTAGCGGGGCAGATACGCAGTATTTT	CASSLSVGASGADTQYF
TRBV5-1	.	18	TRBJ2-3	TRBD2	TGCGCCAGCAGCTTGGAGCGCAGCGGGGGACCTAGCACAGATACGCAGTATTTT	CASSLERSGGPSTDTQYF
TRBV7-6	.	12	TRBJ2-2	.	TGTGCCAGCAGCTTATTAGCCGGGGAGCTGTTTTTT	CASSLLAGELFF
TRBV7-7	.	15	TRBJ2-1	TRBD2	TGTGCCAGCAGCTTAGGCGGGGGCTCCTACAATGAGCAGTTCTTC	CASSLGGGSYNEQFF
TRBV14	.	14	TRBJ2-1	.	TGTGCCAGCAGCCGGAGAATCGGATGGAATGAGCAGTTCTTC	CASSRRIGWNEQFF
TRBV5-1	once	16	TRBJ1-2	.	TGCGCCAGCAGTCACGACCAGGGGTCTGCTAACTATGGCTACACCTTC	CASSHDQGSANYGYTF
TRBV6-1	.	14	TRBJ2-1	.	TGTGCCAGCAGTGCAGGCGGGGTTCGCAATGAGCAGTTCTTC	CASSAGGVRNEQFF
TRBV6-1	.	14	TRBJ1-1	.	TGTGCCAGCAGTGAGCAGGGTCTGAACACTGAAGCTTTCTTT	CASSEQGLNTEAFF
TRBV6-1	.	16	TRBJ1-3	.	TGTGCCAGCAGTGGTAACAGGGCCCACTCTGGAAACACCATATATTTT	CASSGNRAHSGNTIYF
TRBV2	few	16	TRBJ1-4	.	TGTGCCAGCAGACGGACCCCAGGGTCCGCTAATGAAAAACTGTTTTTT	CASRRTPGSANEKLFF
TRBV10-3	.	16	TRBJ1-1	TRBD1	TGTGCCATCAGCACCCCCCTGAGACAGGGTGGCACTGAAGCTTTCTTT	CAISTPLRQGGTEAFF
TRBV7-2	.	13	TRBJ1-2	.	TGTGCCAGCAGCCGGACAGTAGACTATGGCTACACCTTC	CASSRTVDYGYTF
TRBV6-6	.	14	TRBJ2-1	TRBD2	TGTGCCACCAGTCCTAGCGGGAGGTCGGATGAGCAGTTCTTC	CATSPSGRSDEQFF
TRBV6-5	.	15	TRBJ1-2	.	TGTGCCAGCAGTTACTATCAGGGGACAAACTATGGCTACACCTTC	CASSYYQGTNYGYTF
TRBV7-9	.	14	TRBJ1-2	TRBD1	TGTGCCAGCAGCTTAGGGACAGGGGGCTATGGCTACACCTTC	CASSLGTGGYGYTF
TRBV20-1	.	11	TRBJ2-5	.	TGCAGTGCTAGAGATCGAGAGACCCAGTACTTC	CSARDRETQYF
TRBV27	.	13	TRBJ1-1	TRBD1	TGTGCCAGCTGGGGGTGGGGACAGTCTGAAGCTTTCTTT	CASWGWGQSEAFF
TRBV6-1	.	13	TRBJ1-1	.	TGTGCCAGCAGTGCAGGGGTCCCCACTGAAGCTTTCTTT	CASSAGVPTEAFF
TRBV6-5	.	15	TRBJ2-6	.	TGTGCCAGCAGTTACCGGAGCGGGGGGGCCAACGTCCTGACTTTC	CASSYRSGGANVLTF
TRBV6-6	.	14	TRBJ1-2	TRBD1	TGTGCCAGCAGTTCCCGGGACAGGGCAGTCGGCTACACCTTC	CASSSRDRAVGYTF
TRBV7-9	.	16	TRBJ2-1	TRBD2	TGTGCCAGCAGCTTTGGGGGACTAGCGGGCGATAATGAGCAGTTCTTC	CASSFGGLAGDNEQFF
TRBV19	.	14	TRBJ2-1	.	TGTGCCAGTAGTTGGACAGAAACCCACAATGAGCAGTTCTTC	CASSWTETHNEQFF